The 10 T cell receptor beta chains given below trace back to one sample, sequenced in a study of blood T cell repertoires in COVID-19. TCRdb's table, derived via immunoSEQ multiplex PCR, lists solely in-frame clones and lacks some. The sample lists roughly 520,000 clones, roughly 90% occurring once. Sequencing input: PBMCs or T cells enriched from blood (not recorded which). The source of these receptors is a woman between 40 and 55 years old who had recovered from COVID-19.

The J gene is TRBJ2-6, the V gene TRBV9; no clear D. Germline assignment: CDR1 SGDLS and CDR2 YYNGEE. The CDR3 totals 19 residues. V was pared by 3 bases and J by 1 base, with 20 bases between. The CDR3 DNA follows: TGTGCCAGCAGCGGCTCCGGTGCTAGGTCCTTTTCTGGGGCCAACGTCCTGACTTTC. Translation gives CASSGSGARSFSGANVLTF.

The chain uses TRBV14 and TRBJ1-5; D unresolved. V lost 1 base and J 9 bases, leaving 10 bases between the germline ends. Looked up from germline, CDR1 is SGHDN and CDR2 is FVKESK. This CDR3 has 13 amino acids. CDR3 in amino acids: CASSQVPGGPQHF. The CDR3 DNA reads as TGTGCCAGCAGCCAAGTCCCCGGTGGGCCCCAGCATTTT.

CDR3 residues: CASSLEARGGNEQFF. DNA of the CDR3: TGTGCCAGCAGCTTAGAGGCCCGGGGTGGCAATGAGCAGTTCTTC. This rearrangement joins TRBV7-6 to TRBJ2-1, with D perhaps matching TRBD2 (5 bases). This CDR3 comprises 15 residues. V lost 1 base, J lost 6 bases, and 13 bases lay in between. Per the germline V gene, CDR1 is SGHVS and CDR2 is FNYEAQ.

The V gene is TRBV7-2, the J gene TRBJ1-4; D is unclear. The CDR3 loop spans 14 amino acids. V dropped 5 bases and J dropped 5 bases, with 12 bases sitting between them. Germline V gene sequence: CDR1 SGHTA, CDR2 FQGNSA. Here the CDR3 DNA reads TGTGCCAGCAGCCCCACTCCGGGGAATGAAAAACTGTTTTTT. Its translation: CASSPTPGNEKLFF. Based on the CDR3 plus reference TRBV7-2 and TRBJ1-4, the full variable domain is GAGVSQSPSNKVTEKGKDVELRCDPISGHTALYWYRQSLGQGLEFLIYFQGNSAPDKSGLPSDRFSAERTGGSVSTLTIQRTQQEDSAVYLCASSPTPGNEKLFFGSGTQLSVL.

The chain recombines TRBV5-4 with TRBJ1-1; D remains unclear. This CDR3 has 14 residues. Germline V lookup: CDR1 SGHNT, CDR2 YYREEE (reference sequence). V lost 0 bases and J 1 base, leaving 7 bases between the germline ends. In DNA, the CDR3 is TGTGCCAGCAGCTTGGGGAGAGGGAACACTGAAGCTTTCTTT. As protein: CASSLGRGNTEAFF.

The chain has TRBV7-9 and TRBJ2-7, with 8 bases that match TRBD2. The CDR3 runs 13 residues. The J segment lost 4 bases and the V segment lost 2 bases, leaving 1 base of the junction unmatched. In germline, CDR1 is SEHNR, CDR2 FQNEAQ (reference sequence). The CDR3 sequence: CASSLPGGYEQYF. The CDR3 nucleotides read TGTGCCAGCAGCTTACCGGGAGGGTACGAGCAGTACTTC.

In DNA form, the CDR3 reads TGCAGCGTCCAACCAATGGGCACTGGAAACACCATATATTTT. Translation: CSVQPMGTGNTIYF. The chain joins TRBV29-1 to TRBJ1-3; D is undetermined. Germline CDR1 is SQVTM and CDR2 is ANQGSEA. V lost 6 bases, J lost 2 bases, and 14 bases lay in between. This CDR3 has 14 residues.

In its sample, this clone was seen a few times. The rearrangement joins TRBV18 to TRBJ1-6, with 8 bases identical to TRBD1. J gave up 12 bases and V 5 bases, and 3 bases lay outside the gene matches. CDR3 length equals 12 residues. The germline V gene encodes CDR1 KGHSH and CDR2 LQKENI. CDR3 in DNA: TGTGCCAGCTCAGCAGGGGGCCAACCCCTCCACTTT. It specifies CASSAGGQPLHF.

This sequence joins TRBV11-3 and TRBJ2-5; 10 nucleotides line up with TRBD2. Per the germline V gene, CDR1 is SGHNT and CDR2 is YENEEA. CDR3 length equals 18 residues. Trimming at V came to 5 bases and at J to 2 bases, leaving 14 bases not matched to a gene. The CDR3: CASSPLLGAGGRQETQYF. The CDR3 nucleotides are TGTGCCAGCAGCCCCCTTCTAGGAGCGGGAGGGCGACAAGAGACCCAGTACTTC.

The genes are TRBV5-1 and TRBJ2-1; 8 bases agree with TRBD1. The length of the CDR3 is 15 residues. J was trimmed by 9 bases and V by 0 bases; bases with no gene match: 8. Germline loops: CDR1 SGHRS, CDR2 YFSETQ. CDR3 loop: CASSLGQGAWSEQFF. The CDR3 nucleotides read TGCGCCAGCAGCTTGGGGCAGGGGGCTTGGAGTGAGCAGTTCTTC.